The 11 T cell receptor beta chains in this list originate from one sample, sequenced in a study of T cell responses to AZD1222 COVID-19 vaccine. Repertoires were generated with immunoSEQ multiplex PCR, while TCRdb's copy carries only in-frame clones and drops some. Among some 130,000 clones listed, 85% to 95% were seen once. The source was peripheral blood, collected 28 days after the second AZD1222 dose. The receptors were sampled from an adult who received the AZD1222 COVID-19 vaccine.

J is TRBJ1-4 and V is TRBV5-1; a weak D match, TRBD1 (5 bases). This CDR3 has 13 amino acids. V was trimmed by 4 bases and J by 8 bases, leaving 12 bases between them. Germline-derived CDR1 and CDR2 are SGHRS and YFSETQ. Here the CDR3 DNA reads TGCGCCAGCAGCCCGGACATGGGGGAAAAACTGTTTTTT. Translating it yields CASSPDMGEKLFF.

The V call is TRBV19, the J call TRBJ2-1, with TRBD1 matching 9 bases. This CDR3 is 16 amino acids long. V dropped 3 bases and J dropped 4; count of bases not matched to a gene: 7. Germline CDR1 is LNHDA and CDR2 is SQIVND (reference sequence). Here the CDR3 DNA reads TGTGCCAGTAGTATGTATCCGACAGGGGGATACAATGAGCAGTTCTTC. This codes for CASSMYPTGGYNEQFF.

The gene calls are TRBV5-4 and TRBJ2-7; 7 bases align to TRBD2. Trimming took 3 bases from V and 6 from J; bases not matched to a gene: 6. Germline values: CDR1 SGHNT, CDR2 YYREEE (reference sequence). The CDR3 totals 13 residues. The CDR3: CASSSGLSPEQYF. CDR3 nucleotide sequence: TGTGCCAGCAGCTCGGGACTATCCCCCGAGCAGTACTTC.

This clone was seen only once. The V and J genes are TRBV1 and TRBJ1-6; the table assigns TRBD1, which was not confirmed against the DNA. TRBV1 is recorded as a pseudogene. The CDR3 has 19 amino acids. The CDR3 sequence: CTSSQAQLKPGQENSPLHF. CDR3 DNA: TGCACCAGCAGCCAAGCTCAACTCAAACCGGGACAGGAGAATTCACCCCTCCACTTT.

The genes are TRBV28 and TRBJ1-2, with D unclear. This CDR3 is 13 amino acids long. Germline values: CDR1 MDHEN, CDR2 SYDVKM. The V end lost 6 bases, the J end lost 1 base, and 9 bases lay between the germline ends. CDR3 loop: CASRAGVNYGYTF. The CDR3 nucleotides read TGTGCCAGCAGAGCGGGTGTTAACTATGGCTACACCTTC.

The V call is TRBV28, the J call TRBJ1-2; 10 nucleotides match TRBD1. CDR3 length: 16 amino acids. CDR1 is MDHEN, CDR2 SYDVKM, per germline. Trimming removed 7 bases from V and 8 bases from J; junction bases left unmatched: 16. In DNA, the CDR3 is TGTGCCAGCACCCCCGCGGGCCTGACAGGGGGCAACGGCTACACCTTC. Its translation is CASTPAGLTGGNGYTF.

CDR3: CASSYERGRTEAFF. In DNA form, the CDR3 reads TGTGCCAGCAGTTACGAGAGGGGACGAACTGAAGCTTTCTTT. J is TRBJ1-1 and V is TRBV6-2 or TRBV6-3, with D tentatively TRBD1 (5 bases). The V gene lost 2 bases and the J gene lost 5 bases, with 12 bases spanning the gap. From germline, CDR1 is MNHEY and CDR2 SVGEGT. The CDR3 is made up of 14 amino acids.

The CDR3 loop is CASSLGQTTYNEQFF. In nucleotides, the CDR3 is TGTGCCAGCAGCTTAGGACAGACCACCTACAATGAGCAGTTCTTC. The chain employs TRBV7-9 and TRBJ2-1; weak D call: TRBD1 (5 bases). The CDR3 runs to 15 residues. Per germline, CDR1 SEHNR and CDR2 FQNEAQ (reference sequence). Trimming shortened V by 1 base and J by 2 bases, and 9 bases separated the two germline ends.

The chain is built from TRBV5-1 and TRBJ2-2; 9 bases map to TRBD1. This CDR3 comprises 15 residues. With V trimmed by 4 bases and J by 6 bases, 7 bases remained unmatched. Looked up from germline, CDR1 is SGHRS and CDR2 is YFSETQ. The CDR3 is CASSIRTGEAGELFF. CDR3 sequence (DNA): TGCGCCAGCAGCATCAGGACAGGGGAGGCCGGGGAGCTGTTTTTT.

This chain uses TRBV3-1 (or the pseudogene TRBV3-2) with TRBJ2-1, with 7 positions matching TRBD1. Germline V gene data show CDR1 as LGHDT and CDR2 as YNNKEL (reference sequence). V trimming: 4 bases; J trimming: 6 bases; junction bases outside the gene matches: 6. The CDR3 runs 14 residues. The DNA for the CDR3 is TGTGCCAGCAGCCCCAGGGGGTCGGGCAATGAGCAGTTCTTC. Protein product: CASSPRGSGNEQFF.

CDR3: CASSWDSLDSGNTIYF. CDR3 bases: TGTGCCAGCAGTTGGGACAGTTTGGACTCTGGAAACACCATATATTTT. The chain is built from TRBV6-5 and TRBJ1-3; 7 bases fit TRBD1. Germline loops: CDR1 MNHEY, CDR2 SVGAGI. Trimming removed 4 bases from V and 0 bases from J; junction bases left unmatched: 6. The CDR3 is made up of 16 amino acids.